Following are 28 T cell receptor beta chains from one sample sequenced in a study of CD8+ T cells in alopecia areata. Sequencing templates came from extracted RNA that was reverse transcribed into cDNA. TCRdb's copy holds only in-frame clones and misses some; the assay was immunoSEQ multiplex PCR. Of some 240,000 clones in the sample, roughly 57% were seen once. The specimen comprised CD4+ T cells sorted from blood, sampled at week 0. These TCRs come from a human donor with alopecia areata.

The chain joins TRBV5-1 to TRBJ1-1; D gene unclear. Germline loops: CDR1 SGHRS, CDR2 YFSETQ. The CDR3 consists of 16 residues. Trimming took 0 bases from V and 0 from J, leaving 12 bases between them. CDR3 sequence reads: CASSLDAGDLNTEAFF. For the CDR3, the DNA is TGCGCCAGCAGCTTGGATGCCGGTGATTTGAACACTGAAGCTTTCTTT.

This chain joins TRBV6-5 and TRBJ2-7; 10 bases align to TRBD1. After removal of 5 bases from V and 6 bases from J, the junction contained 10 bases not matched to a gene. Germline V gives CDR1 MNHEY, CDR2 SVGAGI. The length of the CDR3 is 15 residues. Written as DNA, the CDR3 is TGTGCCAGCAGTCTGGCCGGGACAGGGGACCGCGAGCAGTACTTC. Residues: CASSLAGTGDREQYF.

The rearrangement joins TRBV2 to TRBJ2-7; tentatively, D is TRBD1 (5 bases). Trimming stripped 4 bases from V and 7 bases from J, with 17 bases between. Germline V gene lookup returns CDR1 SNHLY and CDR2 FYNNEI. The CDR3 is 14 residues long. The chain's CDR3 is CASSVRARDGEQYF. The CDR3 DNA reads as TGTGCCAGCAGTGTCAGGGCCCGCGACGGGGAGCAGTACTTC.

On this clone: The sample has other DNA sequences that encode this CDR3 too. The chain carries TRBV11-2 and TRBJ1-1, with TRBD1 as a possible D gene (5 bases). This CDR3 region has 13 residues. The germline V gene has CDR1 SGHAT and CDR2 FQNNGV. Trimming removed 5 bases at V and 1 base at J, with 8 bases between. The CDR3 DNA reads TGTGCCAGCAGCACACAGGAGAACACTGAAGCTTTCTTT. Translated: CASSTQENTEAFF.

The rearrangement links TRBV5-6 to TRBJ2-7; 13 nucleotides match TRBD2. CDR3 size: 14 residues. Unmatched junction bases numbered 7, after V lost 2 bases and J lost 11 bases. Germline V gives CDR1 SGHDT, CDR2 YYEEEE. In DNA, the CDR3 is TGTGCCAGCAGCTTAGGACTAGCGGGAGCGGTGGAGTACTTC. Its protein is CASSLGLAGAVEYF.

The V gene is TRBV29-1, the J gene TRBJ1-2; the D gene is possibly TRBD1 (6 bases). The length of the CDR3 is 13 residues. Germline loops: CDR1 SQVTM, CDR2 ANQGSEA. Deletions cut 1 base from V and 7 bases from J, with 13 bases between. CDR3 coding DNA: TGCAGCGTTGAAGGCCGGGGGCTTGGTGGCTACACCTTC. Translated, it gives CSVEGRGLGGYTF.

This chain uses TRBV18 with TRBJ2-7; 8 bases are a match to TRBD2. J was trimmed by 2 bases and V by 3 bases; bases with no gene match: 3. The CDR3 has 14 residues. Germline V gene lookup returns CDR1 KGHSH and CDR2 LQKENI. This CDR3 is CASSPGLGAYEQYF. The CDR3 nucleotides are TGTGCCAGCTCACCGGGACTAGGGGCCTACGAGCAGTACTTC. The full variable domain, in which reference TRBV18 and TRBJ2-7 provide the parts outside the CDR3, is NAGVMQNPRHLVRRRGQEARLRCSPMKGHSHVYWYRQLPEEGLKFMVYLQKENIIDESGMPKERFSAEFPKEGPSILRIQQVVRGDSAAYFCASSPGLGAYEQYFGPGTRLTVT.

The CDR3 spells CASRQLPTNEKLFF. Written as DNA, the CDR3 is TGCGCCAGCAGGCAGCTTCCAACTAATGAAAAACTGTTTTTT. The V call is TRBV4-1, the J call TRBJ1-4; no clear D. Germline V gene sequence: CDR1 MGHRA, CDR2 YSYEKL. This CDR3 has 14 amino acids. Trimming pared 6 bases from V and 0 bases from J, leaving 8 bases between.

The V and J genes are TRBV29-1 and TRBJ2-3; no clear D gene. Germline V gene lookup returns CDR1 SQVTM and CDR2 ANQGSEA. V gave up 8 bases and J gave up 2 bases, with 8 bases separating them. This CDR3 is built from 11 residues. The CDR3 DNA follows: TGCAGCCTCGAAATCACAGATACGCAGTATTTT. Translating gives CSLEITDTQYF.

The rearrangement links TRBV29-1 to TRBJ2-2; 11 nucleotides align to TRBD2. Losses at the gene ends were 6 bases for V and 0 bases for J; bases not matched to a gene: 9. This CDR3 contains 17 residues. Germline values: CDR1 SQVTM, CDR2 ANQGSEA. The CDR3 coding sequence is TGCAGCGTAGTGGGGCTAGCGGGGGGATCGAACACCGGGGAGCTGTTTTTT. Translated, it gives CSVVGLAGGSNTGELFF.

Only one count was recorded for this clone. The genes are TRBV5-6 and TRBJ2-1, with no clear D. Looked up from germline, CDR1 is SGHDT and CDR2 is YYEEEE. The V end lost 0 bases, the J end lost 6 bases, and 7 bases lay between the germline ends. The CDR3 runs to 13 residues. For the CDR3, the DNA is TGTGCCAGCAGCTTGGTTACAGTCAATGAGCAGTTCTTC. It yields the protein CASSLVTVNEQFF.

This clone has a handful of counts. The chain links TRBV5-1 to TRBJ2-4; 7 nucleotides line up with TRBD1. This CDR3 comprises 16 residues. V lost 0 bases, J lost 3 bases, and 6 bases stayed unmatched. CDR1 is SGHRS, CDR2 YFSETQ, per germline. This chain's CDR3 is CASSLVGGHSKNIQYF. The CDR3 DNA reads TGCGCCAGCAGCTTGGTAGGGGGCCATAGCAAAAACATTCAGTACTTC.

This chain joins TRBV19 and TRBJ2-6; D is possibly TRBD1 or TRBD2 (5 bases each). CDR3 length: 16 amino acids. The V gene's germline CDR1 is LNHDA and CDR2 SQIVND (reference sequence). Trimming took off 5 bases at V and 0 bases at J, with 11 bases between the two ends. The CDR3 DNA follows: TGTGCCAGTAGTCTGGGACCTCGCTCTGGGGCCAACGTCCTGACTTTC. This sequence encodes CASSLGPRSGANVLTF.

The table lists this clone with a count of one. This chain links TRBV5-1 with TRBJ2-2, with TRBD2 matching over 8 bases. V was clipped by 4 bases and J by 4 bases; unmatched bases: 6. The CDR3 consists of 15 residues. Per germline, CDR1 SGHRS and CDR2 YFSETQ. CDR3 sequence (DNA): TGCGCCAGCAGCAGAGCGGGAGCGAGCACCGGGGAGCTGTTTTTT. Translated, it gives CASSRAGASTGELFF.

The gene calls are TRBV6-5 and TRBJ2-7, with D perhaps being TRBD1 or TRBD2 (5 bases each). Deletions cut 5 bases from V and 2 bases from J, with 10 bases between. The CDR3 has 13 residues. The germline V gene encodes CDR1 MNHEY and CDR2 SVGAGI. This chain's CDR3 is CASSRDGPYEQYF. The DNA of the CDR3 is TGTGCCAGCAGTAGGGACGGGCCCTACGAGCAGTACTTC.

This clone was recorded at least ten times. The DNA is left out, because the CDR3 cannot be placed on it with certainty; the CDR3 is given as TCRdb lists it. V gene TRBV7-3 combines with J gene TRBJ2-1; TRBD2 is the table's D call, not checked against the DNA. Germline CDR1 is SGHTA and CDR2 is FQGTGA. Both ends counted, the CDR3 spans 14 residues. CDR3 in amino acids: CASSGEQFFGKQFF.

This sequence joins TRBV7-2 and TRBJ1-6; 7 bases are a match to TRBD1. Losses at the gene ends were 5 bases for V and 6 bases for J; bases not matched to a gene: 4. CDR3 size: 14 residues. CDR1 SGHTA and CDR2 FQGNSA come from the germline V gene. CDR3 loop: CASSQGGANSPLHF. In DNA, the CDR3 is TGTGCCAGCAGCCAGGGGGGAGCTAATTCACCCCTCCACTTT.

The J gene is TRBJ1-1, the V gene TRBV11-1, with 8 bases that match TRBD1. After removal of 4 bases from V and 3 bases from J, the junction contained 7 bases not matched to a gene. The CDR3 contains 15 residues. Germline CDR1 SGHAT, CDR2 FQDESV (reference sequence). The CDR3, as DNA: TGTGCCAGCAGCTCTAGGACAGGGCGGGACACTGAAGCTTTCTTT. Its translation is CASSSRTGRDTEAFF.

This sequence joins TRBV4-1 and TRBJ2-5; D is unclear. V lost 2 bases and J lost 4, with 11 bases in between. This CDR3 comprises 14 residues. Germline CDR1 is MGHRA and CDR2 is YSYEKL. CDR3 in amino acids: CASSQRTPPETQYF. DNA for the CDR3: TGCGCCAGCAGCCAAAGGACGCCTCCAGAGACCCAGTACTTC.

V and J are TRBV15 and TRBJ2-4; maybe TRBD1 (6 bases). The CDR3 extends over 15 amino acids. V gave up 3 bases and J gave up 10 bases, with 19 bases separating them. CDR1 is LNHNV and CDR2 is YYDKDF in the germline V gene (reference sequence). CDR3 region: CATSRSTLIGGIQYF. The CDR3 bases are TGTGCCACCAGCAGGTCTACCCTGATAGGGGGAATTCAGTACTTC.

The chain combines TRBV6-5 with TRBJ1-2; D is possibly TRBD1 (5 bases). V lost 0 bases and J lost 6, with 14 bases in between. Germline V lookup: CDR1 MNHEY, CDR2 SVGAGI. This CDR3 spans 15 amino acids. The CDR3 DNA reads TGTGCCAGCAGTTACTCCTTGGCAGGGCCGAATGGCTACACCTTC. Protein product: CASSYSLAGPNGYTF.

The chain recombines TRBV4-1 with TRBJ2-2; possible D gene TRBD1, 6 bases. The CDR3 length is 16 residues. Trimming shortened V by 2 bases and J by 5 bases, and 15 bases separated the two germline ends. In germline, CDR1 is MGHRA, CDR2 YSYEKL. This chain's CDR3 is CASSQPFIQGTGELFF. CDR3 nucleotides: TGCGCCAGCAGCCAACCCTTTATACAGGGAACCGGGGAGCTGTTTTTT.

Concerning this clone itself: The same CDR3 also results from other DNA sequences found in this sample. This chain connects TRBV29-1 to TRBJ2-7, with a tentative D call TRBD2 (6 bases). CDR3 length: 14 residues. Germline V gene sequence: CDR1 SQVTM, CDR2 ANQGSEA. Trimming left V 6 bases short and J 3 bases short, with 18 bases between. CDR3 protein: CSVRTSLGGYEQYF. CDR3 DNA sequence: TGCAGCGTGCGGACCTCTTTGGGGGGCTACGAGCAGTACTTC.

The rearrangement uses TRBV30 and TRBJ2-7; no firm D call. The CDR3 consists of 13 residues. V lost 3 bases to trimming and J lost 3 bases, with 12 bases between them. The germline V gene has CDR1 GTSNPN and CDR2 SVGIG (reference sequence). This CDR3 is CAWRPSDGYEQYF. As DNA, the CDR3 is TGTGCCTGGAGGCCGTCGGACGGCTACGAGCAGTACTTC.

Remarks on this clone: One junction end does not reproduce the germline sequence, and a read error may be involved. This chain links TRBV6-6 with TRBJ2-7, with TRBD1 as a possible D gene (5 bases). Germline V CDR1 and CDR2: MNHNY, SVGAGI (reference sequence). This CDR3 comprises 11 residues. CDR3 amino acids: CASSASAGFSF. CDR3 coding DNA: TGTGCCAGCAGCGCCTCGGCAGGGTTTTCCTTC.

This clone was detected a few times. J is TRBJ1-2 and V is TRBV29-1; D is possibly TRBD1 (5 bases). Germline V CDR1 and CDR2: SQVTM, ANQGSEA. This CDR3 is 15 amino acids long. V lost 1 base, J lost 0 bases, and 12 bases lay in between. CDR3: CSVEVTGTANYGYTF. CDR3 nucleotides: TGCAGCGTTGAAGTCACAGGCACGGCTAACTATGGCTACACCTTC.

This clone showed up just once. The rearrangement links TRBV30 to TRBJ2-3; D might be TRBD2 (7 bases). V gave up 8 bases and J gave up 1 base, with 16 bases separating them. The CDR3 loop spans 14 amino acids. Germline lookup yields CDR1 GTSNPN and CDR2 SVGIG (reference sequence). The CDR3 sequence: CAGGARDGTDTQYF. CDR3 in DNA: TGTGCCGGGGGGGCCAGGGACGGCACAGATACGCAGTATTTT.

This chain uses TRBV2 with TRBJ1-5; 9 nucleotides line up with TRBD1. Germline V gives CDR1 SNHLY, CDR2 FYNNEI. J was trimmed by 6 bases and V by 2 bases; bases with no gene match: 5. The CDR3 has 15 amino acids. The CDR3 reads CASSERGQGPQPQHF. CDR3 nucleotides: TGTGCCAGCAGTGAAAGGGGACAGGGACCTCAGCCCCAGCATTTT. Together with reference TRBV2 and TRBJ1-5, the CDR3 gives the full variable domain: EPEVTQTPSHQVTQMGQEVILRCVPISNHLYFYWYRQILGQKVEFLVSFYNNEISEKSEIFDDQFSVERPDGSNFTLKIRSTKLEDSAMYFCASSERGQGPQPQHFGDGTRLSIL.